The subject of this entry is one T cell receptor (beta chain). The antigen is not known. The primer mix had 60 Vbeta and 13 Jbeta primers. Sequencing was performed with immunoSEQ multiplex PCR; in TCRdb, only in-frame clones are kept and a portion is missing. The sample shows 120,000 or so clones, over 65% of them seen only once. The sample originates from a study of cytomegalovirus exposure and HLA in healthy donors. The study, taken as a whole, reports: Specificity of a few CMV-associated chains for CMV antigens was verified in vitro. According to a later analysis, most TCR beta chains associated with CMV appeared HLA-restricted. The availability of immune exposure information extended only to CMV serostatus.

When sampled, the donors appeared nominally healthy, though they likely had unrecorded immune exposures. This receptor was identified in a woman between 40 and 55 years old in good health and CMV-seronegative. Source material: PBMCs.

CDR3 amino acids: CATTGLASGGELFF. As DNA, the CDR3 is TGCGCCACCACCGGACTAGCGTCGGGCGGGGAGCTGTTTTTT. V usage is TRBV5-1 and J usage is TRBJ2-2; 9 bases map to TRBD2. Germline V gene lookup returns CDR1 SGHRS and CDR2 YFSETQ. The CDR3 sequence is 14 residues long. J was trimmed by 7 bases and V by 9 bases; bases with no gene match: 10. The full variable domain, its missing parts supplied by reference TRBV5-1 and TRBJ2-2, is KAGVTQTPRYLIKTRGQQVTLSCSPISGHRSVSWYQQTPGQGLQFLFEYFSETQRNKGNFPGRFSGRQFSNSRSEMNVSTLELGDSALYLCATTGLASGGELFFGEGSRLTVL.